The 22 T cell receptor beta chains presented below share a single source sample, sequenced in a study of blood T cell repertoires in COVID-19. Assay used: immunoSEQ multiplex PCR; TCRdb lists only in-frame clones, some missing. The table has roughly 200,000 clones, 70% to 90% seen once. Sequencing was performed on peripheral blood. The receptors come from a woman aged 45-59 years with COVID-19, enrolled during active disease.

J is TRBJ1-3 and V is TRBV5-5; D is undetermined. V lost 1 base and J 4 bases, leaving 6 bases between the germline ends. Germline CDR1 SGHKS, CDR2 YYEKEE (reference sequence). The CDR3 length is 13 residues. The CDR3 sequence is CASSLNRGNTIYF. Written as DNA, the CDR3 is TGTGCCAGCAGCTTGAACAGAGGAAACACCATATATTTT.

The chain carries TRBV7-9 and TRBJ1-3; no clear D. V lost 2 bases to trimming and J lost 7 bases, with 12 bases between them. Germline V lookup: CDR1 SEHNR, CDR2 FQNEAQ (reference sequence). The CDR3 is 14 residues long. Here the CDR3 reads CASSLYWATNTIYF. The CDR3 DNA follows: TGTGCCAGCAGCTTATATTGGGCAACGAACACCATATATTTT.

Worth noting for this clone: Other nucleotide sequences in the sample specify the same CDR3. This sequence joins TRBV30 and TRBJ1-3; D remains unclear. Trimming left V 4 bases short and J 1 base short, with 5 bases between. This CDR3 comprises 12 residues. CDR1 is GTSNPN, CDR2 SVGIG, per germline (reference sequence). DNA for the CDR3: TGTGCCTGGACCAGTTCTGGAAACACCATATATTTT. This encodes CAWTSSGNTIYF. Full variable domain (missing parts from reference TRBV30 and TRBJ1-3): SQTIHQWPATLVQPVGSPLSLECTVEGTSNPNLYWYRQAAGRGLQLLFYSVGIGQISSEVPQNLSASRPQDRQFILSSKKLLLSDSGFYLCAWTSSGNTIYFGEGSWLTVV.

V gene TRBV5-6 combines with J gene TRBJ2-1; TRBD1 aligns across 7 bases. Germline CDR1 and CDR2: SGHDT and YYEEEE. This CDR3 comprises 13 residues. V lost 3 bases, J lost 8 bases, and 5 bases stayed unmatched. CDR3 sequence (DNA): TGTGCCAGCAGCTATGGGACAGCCGATGAGCAGTTCTTC. Its translation: CASSYGTADEQFF.

This chain uses TRBV9 with TRBJ2-7, with TRBD2 as a possible D gene (5 bases). Per germline, CDR1 SGDLS and CDR2 YYNGEE. The CDR3 consists of 14 residues. V was clipped by 3 bases and J by 6 bases, with 16 bases between them. CDR3 DNA sequence: TGTGCCAGCAGCGCACTAGAGTGGGTTGTCGAGCAGTACGTC. Protein sequence: CASSALEWVVEQYV.

V gene TRBV3-1 (or the pseudogene TRBV3-2) combines with J gene TRBJ2-5; the match to TRBD2 covers 10 bases. Germline V gene sequence: CDR1 LGHDT, CDR2 YNNKEL (reference sequence). The V gene end was trimmed by 0 bases and the J gene end by 7 bases; junction bases not matched to a gene: 8. The CDR3 sequence is 16 residues long. The CDR3 spells CASSQEGAGGRATQYF. CDR3 DNA sequence: TGTGCCAGCAGCCAAGAAGGAGCGGGGGGGCGGGCGACCCAGTACTTC.

This rearrangement joins TRBV19 to TRBJ1-4; D is uncertain. This CDR3 region has 14 residues. Germline assignment: CDR1 LNHDA and CDR2 SQIVND (reference sequence). The germline V and J ends were trimmed by 4 bases and 3 bases, with 9 bases remaining between them. CDR3 loop: CASSKEGSNEKLFF. DNA for the CDR3: TGTGCCAGTAGTAAGGAGGGCTCTAATGAAAAACTGTTTTTT. The full variable domain, in which reference TRBV19 and TRBJ1-4 provide the parts outside the CDR3, is DGGITQSPKYLFRKEGQNVTLSCEQNLNHDAMYWYRQDPGQGLRLIYYSQIVNDFQKGDIAEGYSVSREKKESFPLTVTSAQKNPTAFYLCASSKEGSNEKLFFGSGTQLSVL.

The V and J genes are TRBV3-1 (or the pseudogene TRBV3-2) and TRBJ2-3; 9 nucleotides match TRBD2. The CDR3 spans 19 residues. Germline-derived CDR1 and CDR2 are LGHDT and YNNKEL (reference sequence). V gave up 6 bases and J gave up 1 base; unmatched junction bases: 17. The DNA for the CDR3 is TGTGCCAGCAGTCGGTCTTCAGCGGGGGGAATAGTGGGCACAGATACGCAGTATTTT. This codes for CASSRSSAGGIVGTDTQYF.

The J gene is TRBJ2-2, the V gene TRBV7-9, with 9 bases aligning to TRBD1. The trim removed 6 bases at V and 6 bases at J, leaving 5 bases unmatched. The CDR3 runs to 14 residues. CDR1 SEHNR and CDR2 FQNEAQ come from the germline V gene (reference sequence). CDR3 amino acids: CASSFTGGPGELFF. The CDR3 region has the DNA TGTGCCAGCAGTTTTACAGGGGGCCCCGGGGAGCTGTTTTTT.

This clone was seen more than once but under ten times. CDR3 nucleotide sequence: TGTGCCTGGAGTGCCATGACAGGGTTAGGTCAGCCCCAGCATTTT. As protein: CAWSAMTGLGQPQHF. The V gene is TRBV30, the J gene TRBJ1-5, with 7 nucleotides matching TRBD1. The trim removed 1 base at V and 6 bases at J, leaving 9 bases unmatched. The CDR3 is 15 amino acids. Germline CDR1 reads GTSNPN; CDR2 reads SVGIG (reference sequence).

The J gene is TRBJ2-7, the V gene TRBV14; D gene ambiguous. V was clipped by 0 bases and J by 2 bases, with 11 bases between them. There are 15 residues in the CDR3. CDR1 and CDR2 from the germline V gene are SGHDN and FVKESK. The CDR3 loop is CASSQENNPAYEQYF. CDR3 nucleotide sequence: TGTGCCAGCAGCCAAGAAAACAATCCTGCCTACGAGCAGTACTTC.

The sample holds many counts of this clone. The chain is built from TRBV1 and TRBJ1-1. TRBV1 is deemed a pseudogene. This CDR3 spans 14 amino acids. The CDR3 here is CTSRLRGGDTEAFF. CDR3 bases: TGCACCAGCAGATTAAGGGGGGGGGACACTGAAGCTTTCTTT.

This clone was seen a few times. The chain links TRBV7-6 to TRBJ2-7; 7 bases fit TRBD1. The ends lost 4 bases at V and 3 bases at J; junction bases unmatched: 12. This CDR3 contains 16 residues. Per the germline V gene, CDR1 is SGHVS and CDR2 is FNYEAQ. CDR3 nucleotides: TGTGCCAGCAGCTCCCCCGACAGGGTGGGGTTCTACGAGCAGTACTTC. Residues: CASSSPDRVGFYEQYF.

The V gene is TRBV5-1, the J gene TRBJ1-2; TRBD1 agrees at 7 bases. Looked up from germline, CDR1 is SGHRS and CDR2 is YFSETQ. CDR3 length: 18 amino acids. The V segment lost 0 bases and the J segment 6 bases; nucleotides outside the gene matches: 17. The CDR3 coding sequence is TGCGCCAGCAGCTTGGAGGGCCCGGGACAGTACACCCCGGATGGCTACACCTTC. The encoded protein is CASSLEGPGQYTPDGYTF.

This clone was seen a single time. The V and J genes are TRBV9 and TRBJ1-5; D not certain. V lost 4 bases, J lost 5 bases, and 7 bases lay in between. This CDR3 contains 12 residues. Germline V lookup: CDR1 SGDLS, CDR2 YYNGEE. CDR3 residues: CASSPRDQPQHF. CDR3 coding DNA: TGTGCCAGCAGCCCGCGAGATCAGCCCCAGCATTTT.

This clone was detected only once. The chain carries TRBV20-1 and TRBJ1-5; no firm D call. Per germline, CDR1 DFQATT and CDR2 SNEGSKA (reference sequence). CDR3 length equals 10 residues. V shed 4 bases and J shed 4 bases, with 2 bases lying between them. The CDR3 region is CSAINQPQHF. Here the CDR3 DNA reads TGCAGTGCTATAAATCAGCCCCAGCATTTT.

The rearrangement uses TRBV29-1 and TRBJ1-2; TRBD1 aligns across 11 bases. The CDR3 covers 14 residues. CDR1 is SQVTM and CDR2 is ANQGSEA in the germline V gene. The V gene end was trimmed by 7 bases and the J gene end by 6 bases; junction bases not matched to a gene: 10. This chain's CDR3 is CSARTGGWTDGYTF. The CDR3 DNA sequence: TGCAGCGCCCGGACAGGGGGCTGGACTGATGGCTACACCTTC.

The J gene is TRBJ1-5, the V gene TRBV19; D might be TRBD1 (6 bases). Germline V lookup: CDR1 LNHDA, CDR2 SQIVND (reference sequence). V was pared by 7 bases and J by 3 bases, with 16 bases between. The CDR3 contains 15 residues. This CDR3 reads CASTLWGGANQPQHF. DNA of the CDR3: TGTGCCAGTACCCTATGGGGGGGGGCCAATCAGCCCCAGCATTTT.

The chain carries TRBV29-1 and TRBJ1-1, with 7 bases aligning to TRBD1. The J segment lost 1 base and the V segment lost 6 bases, leaving 5 bases of the junction unmatched. This CDR3 comprises 13 residues. The V gene's germline CDR1 is SQVTM and CDR2 ANQGSEA. The CDR3 reads CSVAGQANTEAFF. CDR3 coding DNA: TGCAGCGTCGCCGGACAGGCGAACACTGAAGCTTTCTTT.

The chain combines TRBV5-6 with TRBJ2-5; TRBD1 matches at 7 bases. This CDR3 region has 15 residues. Germline-derived CDR1 and CDR2 are SGHDT and YYEEEE. The ends lost 5 bases at V and 5 bases at J; junction bases unmatched: 12. The DNA of the CDR3 is TGTGCCAGCAGTTCGGACAGGAGCCCTGGGGAGACCCAGTACTTC. Its protein is CASSSDRSPGETQYF.

This sequence joins TRBV6-1 and TRBJ2-5; TRBD1 agrees at 7 bases. Germline-derived CDR1 and CDR2 are MNHNS and SASEGT. This CDR3 has 15 residues. J lost 5 bases, V lost 0 bases, and 6 bases had no gene match. CDR3 DNA sequence: TGTGCCAGCAGTGAAGCGGGACAGCTTTTTGAGACCCAGTACTTC. It yields the protein CASSEAGQLFETQYF.

The CDR3 protein is CASSPGTREEKLFF. The CDR3 coding sequence is TGCGCCAGCAGCCCCGGGACCCGGGAGGAAAAACTGTTTTTT. V gene TRBV5-1 combines with J gene TRBJ1-4, with D tentatively TRBD1 (5 bases). This CDR3 region has 14 residues. V dropped 4 bases and J dropped 8 bases, with 15 bases sitting between them. Germline V lookup: CDR1 SGHRS, CDR2 YFSETQ.